This entry describes one TCR beta chain. Germline CDR1 KGHDR, CDR2 SFDVKD. V trimming: 3 bases; J trimming: 5 bases; junction bases outside the gene matches: 7. The CDR3 extends over 16 amino acids. This record belongs to a study of blood T cell repertoires in COVID-19. At the level of the study: T cells, B-cell-depleted T cells, or PBMCs supplied cDNA or gDNA.

The protocol was immunoSEQ multiplex PCR, while the TCRdb copy is restricted to in-frame clones and leaves out a portion. The profile shows roughly 250,000 clones, roughly 84% of them singletons. The receptor's source is a woman aged 40-49 years who had recovered from COVID-19. The chain employs TRBV24-1 and TRBJ2-5; 11 bases map to TRBD2. Material for sequencing was peripheral blood. Written as DNA, the CDR3 is TGTGCCACCAGTGATCAGGTAGCGGGAGGGCTTGAGACCCAGTACTTC. It encodes CATSDQVAGGLETQYF.